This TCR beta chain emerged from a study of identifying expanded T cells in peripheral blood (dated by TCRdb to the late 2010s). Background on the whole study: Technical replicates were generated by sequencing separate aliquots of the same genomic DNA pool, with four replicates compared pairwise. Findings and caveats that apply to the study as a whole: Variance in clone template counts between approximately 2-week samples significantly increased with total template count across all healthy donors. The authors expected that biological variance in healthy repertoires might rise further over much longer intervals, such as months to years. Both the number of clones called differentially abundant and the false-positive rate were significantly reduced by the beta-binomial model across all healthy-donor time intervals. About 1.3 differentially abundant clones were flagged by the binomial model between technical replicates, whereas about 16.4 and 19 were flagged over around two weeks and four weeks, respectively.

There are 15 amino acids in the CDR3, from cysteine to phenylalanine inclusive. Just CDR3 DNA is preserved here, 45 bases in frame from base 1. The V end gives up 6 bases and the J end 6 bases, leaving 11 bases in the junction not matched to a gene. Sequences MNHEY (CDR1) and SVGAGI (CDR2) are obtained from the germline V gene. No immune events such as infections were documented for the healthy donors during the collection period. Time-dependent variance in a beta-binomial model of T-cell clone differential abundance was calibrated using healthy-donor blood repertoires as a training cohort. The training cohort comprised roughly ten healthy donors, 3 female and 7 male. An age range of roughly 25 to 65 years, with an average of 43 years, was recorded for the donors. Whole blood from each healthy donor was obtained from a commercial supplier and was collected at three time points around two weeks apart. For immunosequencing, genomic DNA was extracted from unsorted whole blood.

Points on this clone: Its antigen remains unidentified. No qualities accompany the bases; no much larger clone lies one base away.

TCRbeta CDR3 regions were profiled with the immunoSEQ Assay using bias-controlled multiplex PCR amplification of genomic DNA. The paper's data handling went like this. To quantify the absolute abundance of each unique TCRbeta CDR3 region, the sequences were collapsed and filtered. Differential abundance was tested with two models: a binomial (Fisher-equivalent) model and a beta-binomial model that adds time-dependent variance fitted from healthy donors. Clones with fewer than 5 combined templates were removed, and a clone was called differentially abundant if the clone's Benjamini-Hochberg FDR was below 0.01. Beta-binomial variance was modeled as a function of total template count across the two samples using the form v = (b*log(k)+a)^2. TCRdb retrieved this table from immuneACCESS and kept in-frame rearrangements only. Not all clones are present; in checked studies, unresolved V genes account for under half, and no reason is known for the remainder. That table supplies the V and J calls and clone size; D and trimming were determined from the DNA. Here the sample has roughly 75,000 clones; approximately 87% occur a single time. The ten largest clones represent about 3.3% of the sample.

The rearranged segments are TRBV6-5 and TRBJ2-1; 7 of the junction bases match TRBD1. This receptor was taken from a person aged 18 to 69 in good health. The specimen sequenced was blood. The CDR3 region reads CASSRTGERGNEQFF. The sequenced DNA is TGTGCCAGCAGCCGAACAGGGGAAAGGGGCAATGAGCAGTTCTTC.